A single sample gave rise to the 23 T cell receptor beta chains below, sequenced in a study of PD-L1 blockade in urothelial cancer. Stated time point: pretreatment peripheral blood. Using immunoSEQ multiplex PCR, the repertoire was profiled, and TCRdb retains in-frame clones only, with some absent. Among some 45,000 clones listed, around nine tenths were seen once. The source was PBMCs, collected around atezolizumab (anti-PD-L1) treatment. These receptors all stem from a donor aged 40 or over with urothelial cancer.

This clone was counted between two and nine times. J is TRBJ2-1 and V is TRBV7-3; TRBD2 might be the D (6 bases). Germline CDR1 and CDR2: SGHTA and FQGTGA. The CDR3 length is 14 residues. Trimming removed 5 bases at V and 6 bases at J, with 14 bases between. CDR3 sequence: CASSPGGLTNEQFF. DNA for the CDR3: TGTGCCAGCAGCCCCGGCGGACTAACCAATGAGCAGTTCTTC.

The gene calls are TRBV2 and TRBJ2-5, with 11 bases identical to TRBD1. This CDR3 is 13 amino acids long. Per the germline V gene, CDR1 is SNHLY and CDR2 is FYNNEI. V shed 8 bases, J shed 7 bases, and the junction held 6 bases outside the gene matches. CDR3 sequence reads: CASWTGGAGTQYF. The CDR3 region has the DNA TGTGCCAGCTGGACAGGGGGCGCCGGGACCCAGTACTTC.

This sequence joins TRBV2 and TRBJ2-7, with 7 bases that match TRBD2. There are 12 residues in the CDR3. Germline-derived CDR1 and CDR2 are SNHLY and FYNNEI. V shed 6 bases, J shed 3 bases, and the junction held 2 bases outside the gene matches. CDR3 DNA sequence: TGTGCCAGCAGGGGGGACTACTACGAGCAGTACTTC. Protein product: CASRGDYYEQYF.

The gene calls are TRBV19 and TRBJ2-2, with 8 bases matching TRBD1. The junction had 10 bases not matched to a gene; V was cut back by 7 bases and J by 6 bases. The CDR3 length is 15 residues. Germline CDR1 and CDR2: LNHDA and SQIVND (reference sequence). In nucleotides, the CDR3 is TGTGCCAGTACCTTAACAGGGGGTTGGGCCGGGGAGCTGTTTTTT. It translates to CASTLTGGWAGELFF.

This rearrangement joins TRBV14 to TRBJ1-2; D call uncertain. Germline V CDR1 and CDR2: SGHDN, FVKESK. V lost 3 bases and J lost 4, with 15 bases in between. The CDR3 sequence is 15 residues long. The DNA of the CDR3 is TGTGCCAGCAGCCATTTGGGGAGTGGGTCCTATGGCTACACCTTC. This codes for CASSHLGSGSYGYTF.

This rearrangement joins TRBV6-5 to TRBJ2-7; 8 bases map to TRBD1. The J segment lost 3 bases and the V segment lost 0 bases, leaving 4 bases of the junction unmatched. Germline CDR1 MNHEY, CDR2 SVGAGI. This CDR3 has 15 residues. CDR3 bases: TGTGCCAGCAGTTACTCGACAGGGGTCAGCTACGAGCAGTACTTC. It yields the protein CASSYSTGVSYEQYF.

This clone was recorded once. The chain uses TRBV13 and TRBJ1-2; TRBD1 might be the D (5 bases). V was pared by 3 bases and J by 4 bases, with 15 bases between. This CDR3 has 15 residues. Germline assignment: CDR1 PRHDT and CDR2 FYEKMQ (reference sequence). The CDR3 DNA reads TGTGCCAGCAGCTTGAGACAGACTTGGCGCTATGGCTACACCTTC. Translated, it gives CASSLRQTWRYGYTF.

This clone occurred once. The genes are TRBV14 and TRBJ1-2; 7 bases are a match to TRBD1. With 4 bases clipped from V and 10 bases from J, the junction kept 12 bases outside the gene matches. Germline-derived CDR1 and CDR2 are SGHDN and FVKESK. This CDR3 spans 14 amino acids. The CDR3 DNA reads TGTGCCAGCAGCCCCAATATTGACAGGGTAATCTACACCTTC. Amino acids: CASSPNIDRVIYTF.

The CDR3 DNA follows: TGTGCCAGCAATCTAGCGGGAGGTTACTACGAGCAGTACTTC. Protein product: CASNLAGGYYEQYF. V usage is TRBV2 and J usage is TRBJ2-7, with 11 bases fitting TRBD2. Unmatched junction bases numbered 5, after V lost 7 bases and J lost 3 bases. Germline-derived CDR1 and CDR2 are SNHLY and FYNNEI. CDR3 size: 14 residues. The full variable domain, completed using reference TRBV2 and TRBJ2-7, is EPEVTQTPSHQVTQMGQEVILRCVPISNHLYFYWYRQILGQKVEFLVSFYNNEISEKSEIFDDQFSVERPDGSNFTLKIRSTKLEDSAMYFCASNLAGGYYEQYFGPGTRLTVT.

The V gene is TRBV11-2, the J gene TRBJ1-1; tentatively, D is TRBD1 (5 bases). The CDR3 is 14 residues long. Trimming left V 2 bases short and J 3 bases short, with 10 bases between. Germline V gene data show CDR1 as SGHAT and CDR2 as FQNNGV. The CDR3 nucleotides read TGTGCCAGCAGCTTATTCCGGGGGGACACTGAAGCTTTCTTT. Translated, it gives CASSLFRGDTEAFF.

The chain is built from TRBV30 and TRBJ2-4; D is possibly TRBD1 (7 bases). In germline, CDR1 is GTSNPN, CDR2 SVGIG (reference sequence). The germline V and J ends were trimmed by 8 bases and 1 base, with 15 bases remaining between them. This CDR3 comprises 14 residues. This CDR3 is CAGGRTGAKNIQYF. The DNA of the CDR3 is TGTGCCGGTGGGAGGACAGGCGCCAAAAACATTCAGTACTTC. The variable domain in full, with the rest retrieved from reference TRBV30 and TRBJ2-4, is SQTIHQWPATLVQPVGSPLSLECTVEGTSNPNLYWYRQAAGRGLQLLFYSVGIGQISSEVPQNLSASRPQDRQFILSSKKLLLSDSGFYLCAGGRTGAKNIQYFGAGTRLSVL.

The chain employs TRBV6-5 and TRBJ1-2, with a tentative D call TRBD1 (6 bases). Deletions cut 0 bases from V and 6 bases from J, with 14 bases between. From germline, CDR1 is MNHEY and CDR2 SVGAGI. There are 15 residues in the CDR3. CDR3 amino acids: CASSYSAQGIHGYTF. In nucleotides, the CDR3 is TGTGCCAGCAGTTACTCGGCCCAGGGGATCCATGGCTACACCTTC.

The chain combines TRBV5-4 with TRBJ1-2, with D perhaps matching TRBD1 (5 bases). Germline V lookup: CDR1 SGHNT, CDR2 YYREEE (reference sequence). V gave up 0 bases and J gave up 5 bases, with 11 bases separating them. CDR3 length: 14 residues. In DNA, the CDR3 is TGTGCCAGCAGCTTGGGGGGCAGTGGGTATGGCTACACCTTC. Encoded protein: CASSLGGSGYGYTF.

The chain uses TRBV7-9 and TRBJ1-2; tentative D call: TRBD1 (5 bases). Germline CDR1 is SEHNR and CDR2 is FQNEAQ (reference sequence). CDR3 length equals 13 residues. Trimming removed 5 bases at V and 8 bases at J, with 15 bases between. CDR3 sequence reads: CASSPTGRSGYTF. CDR3 bases: TGTGCCAGCAGCCCCACAGGTCGGAGCGGCTACACCTTC.

This clone has only a few counts. This sequence joins TRBV6-1 and TRBJ1-2; D possibly corresponds to TRBD1 (6 bases). Germline CDR1 MNHNS, CDR2 SASEGT. V shed 6 bases and J shed 7 bases, with 18 bases lying between them. The CDR3 covers 14 residues. The CDR3 is CASRASWGPLGYTF. Written as DNA, the CDR3 is TGTGCCAGCAGGGCATCATGGGGGCCCCTTGGCTACACCTTC.

V gene TRBV27 combines with J gene TRBJ2-7; D gene unclear. V lost 3 bases and J 3 bases, leaving 12 bases between the germline ends. The V gene's germline CDR1 is MNHEY and CDR2 SMNVEV (reference sequence). The CDR3 extends over 14 amino acids. Here the CDR3 DNA reads TGTGCCAGCAGTTTGTCCCCGAGAAGCTACGAGCAGTACTTC. Translation gives CASSLSPRSYEQYF.

This sequence joins TRBV11-1 and TRBJ2-3, with TRBD2 matching over 11 bases. This CDR3 comprises 14 residues. Germline values: CDR1 SGHAT, CDR2 FQDESV (reference sequence). Trimming cost V 3 bases and J 5 bases; bases outside gene matches: 1. The CDR3 sequence: CASSFLAGGDTQYF. The CDR3 bases are TGTGCCAGCAGCTTCCTAGCGGGGGGAGATACGCAGTATTTT. Using reference TRBV11-1 and TRBJ2-3 for the parts outside the CDR3, the full variable domain is EAEVAQSPRYKITEKSQAVAFWCDPISGHATLYWYRQILGQGPELLVQFQDESVVDDSQLPKDRFSAERLKGVDSTLKIQPAELGDSAMYLCASSFLAGGDTQYFGPGTRLTVL.

The rearrangement joins TRBV4-2 to TRBJ1-2; TRBD1 matches at 10 bases. V was pared by 4 bases and J by 2 bases, with 1 base of the junction left unmatched. The length of the CDR3 is 14 residues. Germline CDR1 reads LGHNA; CDR2 reads YNFKEQ. The DNA for the CDR3 is TGTGCCAGCAGCCGGGACAGGGGAAACTATGGCTACACCTTC. Its translation: CASSRDRGNYGYTF.

The gene calls are TRBV9 and TRBJ2-1, with 7 bases that match TRBD2. Trimming cost V 0 bases and J 9 bases; bases outside gene matches: 9. The length of the CDR3 is 15 residues. The germline V gene has CDR1 SGDLS and CDR2 YYNGEE. CDR3 loop: CASSVAGGSWGEQFF. CDR3 nucleotides: TGTGCCAGCAGCGTAGCGGGCGGGAGTTGGGGTGAGCAGTTCTTC.

The chain has TRBV11-1 and TRBJ2-2; tentatively, D is TRBD1 (5 bases). Trimming pared 5 bases from V and 4 bases from J, leaving 11 bases between. This CDR3 is 14 amino acids long. Per the germline V gene, CDR1 is SGHAT and CDR2 is FQDESV (reference sequence). CDR3 loop: CASSLDRTTGELFF. The CDR3 nucleotides are TGTGCCAGCAGCCTAGACAGAACCACCGGGGAGCTGTTTTTT.

The rearrangement links TRBV7-9 to TRBJ2-7, with TRBD2 matching 8 bases. The CDR3 has 15 residues. Germline CDR1 SEHNR, CDR2 FQNEAQ (reference sequence). V trimming: 1 base; J trimming: 2 bases; junction bases outside the gene matches: 4. The DNA of the CDR3 is TGTGCCAGCAGCTTAGGGGGGACTAGGGCCTACGAGCAGTACTTC. It yields the protein CASSLGGTRAYEQYF.

This clone has a single count. The CDR3: CASSLASNQAGKLFF. DNA of the CDR3: TGTGCCAGCAGCTTGGCCTCCAACCAGGCGGGGAAACTGTTTTTT. The genes are TRBV5-4 and TRBJ1-4; D uncertain. Germline V gene data show CDR1 as SGHNT and CDR2 as YYREEE (reference sequence). V lost 0 bases and J lost 11, with 17 bases in between. The CDR3 extends over 15 amino acids.

The chain couples TRBV27 to TRBJ2-2, with 12 bases aligning to TRBD2. This CDR3 is built from 19 residues. V shed 4 bases, J shed 0 bases, and the junction held 9 bases outside the gene matches. Looked up from germline, CDR1 is MNHEY and CDR2 is SMNVEV (reference sequence). The CDR3 here is CASSSLRLAGDPNTGELFF. In nucleotides, the CDR3 is TGTGCCAGCAGTTCTCTCCGACTAGCGGGAGACCCGAACACCGGGGAGCTGTTTTTT.